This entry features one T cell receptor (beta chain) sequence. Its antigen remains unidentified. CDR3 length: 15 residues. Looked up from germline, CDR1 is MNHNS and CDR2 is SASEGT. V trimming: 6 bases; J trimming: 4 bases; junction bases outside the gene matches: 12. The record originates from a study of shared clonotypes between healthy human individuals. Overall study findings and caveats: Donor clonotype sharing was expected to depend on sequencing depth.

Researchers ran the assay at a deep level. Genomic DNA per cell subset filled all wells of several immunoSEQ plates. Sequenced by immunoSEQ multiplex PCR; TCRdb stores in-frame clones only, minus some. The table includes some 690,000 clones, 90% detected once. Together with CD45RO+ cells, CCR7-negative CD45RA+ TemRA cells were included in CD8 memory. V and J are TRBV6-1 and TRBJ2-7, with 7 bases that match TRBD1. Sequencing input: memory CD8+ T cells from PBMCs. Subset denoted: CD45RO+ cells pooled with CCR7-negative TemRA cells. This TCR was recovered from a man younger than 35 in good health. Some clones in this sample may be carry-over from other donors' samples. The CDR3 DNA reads TGTGCCAGCAGAGAGGGACAGCTTAGAGGATACGAGCAGTACTTC. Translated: CASREGQLRGYEQYF.